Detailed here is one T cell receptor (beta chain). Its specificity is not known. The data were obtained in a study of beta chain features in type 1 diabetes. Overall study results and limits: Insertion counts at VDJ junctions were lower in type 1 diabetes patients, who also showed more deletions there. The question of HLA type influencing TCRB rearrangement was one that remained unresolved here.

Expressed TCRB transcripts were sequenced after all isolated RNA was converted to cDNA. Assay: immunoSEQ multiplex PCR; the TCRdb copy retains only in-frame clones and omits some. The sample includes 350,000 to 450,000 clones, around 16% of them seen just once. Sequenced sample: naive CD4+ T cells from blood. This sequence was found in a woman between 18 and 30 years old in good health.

The CDR3 reads CASSLHPRGYNEQFF. The CDR3 DNA follows: TGCGCCAGCAGCTTGCACCCTAGGGGCTACAATGAGCAGTTCTTC. The V call is TRBV5-1, the J call TRBJ2-1, with D possibly matching TRBD1 (5 bases). CDR3 length: 15 amino acids. The V end was cut by 1 base, the J end by 3 bases, with 11 bases between. The germline V gene encodes CDR1 SGHRS and CDR2 YFSETQ.